This TCR beta chain was captured by sequencing in a study of cytomegalovirus exposure and HLA in healthy donors (dated by TCRdb to the late 2010s). A note on the overall study: A later analysis indicated that the 95 to 150 validation repertoires were generated on the platform also employed for the 666 repertoires of the first cohort. The study was designed to test whether signatures of past pathogen exposure could be identified by cataloging public T cell receptors. A separate validation cohort of roughly 130 different subjects was used in addition to the approximately 670-subject first cohort. The study combined high-throughput TCR immunosequencing, statistical association of individual TCRs with disease status, and machine learning to predict cytomegalovirus infection status.

Beyond this particular receptor, the publication reports: The study listed 164 TCR beta chains as associated with cytomegalovirus. All 120 or so repertoires were used to score co-occurrence in the validation cohort in a later analysis, because that analysis had no HLA typing for the cohort. A few of the identified cytomegalovirus-associated TCR beta chains were confirmed in vitro to be specific for cytomegalovirus antigens. The classifier was reported to diagnose cytomegalovirus status with high specificity and sensitivity in both the original and validation cohorts. The authors suggested that the approach could potentially be generalized to other disease states and immunological phenotypes. While some public TCRs were present in many individuals, most TCR sequences turned up only very rarely across donors. Of the cluster scores, 94% were above 0 in a later analysis, which found that TCRs clustered in the first cohort also tended to co-occur in the 120 or so validation repertoires.

CDR3 length: 14 amino acids, cysteine to phenylalanine. The read is trimmed to its CDR3 DNA, 42 bases read in frame from base 1. Based on the germline V gene (reference sequence), the CDR1 and CDR2 sequences are MNHEY and SMNVEV. Ends trimmed: V by 5 bases, J by 4 bases; bases unmatched to a gene: 6. The library relied on the immunoSEQ multiplex PCR assay. In the authors' own workflow: A statistical classification framework was built for diagnosing cytomegalovirus status from the catalog of TCR beta chain sequences. This immuneACCESS table, as held by TCRdb, lists in-frame sequences with V and J called but not all clones. Of the missing ones, under half trace to an unresolved V gene in checked studies; the others have no known cause. D and trimming come from the DNA, and the V and J calls and clone size come from that table. The sample table holds some 340,000 clones, of which roughly 87% were seen once. Jointly, the top ten make up roughly 1.2% of the sample.

Separate from the approximately 700-subject first cohort, the validation cohort of 120 subjects was the group to which the donors belonged. Comment on this clone: Its antigen remains undetermined. The sample holds no much larger clone one base away, and base qualities are not on file.

The specimen sequenced was PBMCs. The receptor was isolated from a woman aged 25 to 39 in good health and CMV-seropositive. The rearranged segments are TRBV27 and TRBJ1-2; TRBD1 agrees with 8 junctional bases. The DNA is as follows: TGTGCCAGCAGTCCCGGACAGGGTACCTATGGCTACACCTTC. It encodes CASSPGQGTYGYTF.